Reported below is one T cell receptor beta chain. What it binds is not known. V lost 0 bases to trimming and J lost 6 bases, with 13 bases between them. This CDR3 has 15 residues. Germline V gene sequence: CDR1 SGDLS, CDR2 YYNGEE. Donors likely had unrecorded immune exposures despite being nominally healthy when sampled. The data stem from a study of cytomegalovirus exposure and HLA in healthy donors. PCR used 60 Vbeta primers and 13 Jbeta primers. Only in-frame clones appear in the TCRdb table, and some are missing; sequencing was by immunoSEQ multiplex PCR. The profile shows around 150,000 clones, around 63% of them singletons. Study-wide results and limits: Productive rates of about 87% or about 30% were seen for most TCR beta V segments in an earlier analysis.

The J gene is TRBJ2-1, the V gene TRBV9; possible D gene TRBD2, 6 bases. The sample taken for sequencing was PBMCs. This clonotype originated in a woman younger than 30 in good health and CMV-seropositive. CDR3 protein: CASSVGPSVSNEQFF. Here the CDR3 DNA reads TGTGCCAGCAGCGTAGGACCTAGCGTGAGCAATGAGCAGTTCTTC.